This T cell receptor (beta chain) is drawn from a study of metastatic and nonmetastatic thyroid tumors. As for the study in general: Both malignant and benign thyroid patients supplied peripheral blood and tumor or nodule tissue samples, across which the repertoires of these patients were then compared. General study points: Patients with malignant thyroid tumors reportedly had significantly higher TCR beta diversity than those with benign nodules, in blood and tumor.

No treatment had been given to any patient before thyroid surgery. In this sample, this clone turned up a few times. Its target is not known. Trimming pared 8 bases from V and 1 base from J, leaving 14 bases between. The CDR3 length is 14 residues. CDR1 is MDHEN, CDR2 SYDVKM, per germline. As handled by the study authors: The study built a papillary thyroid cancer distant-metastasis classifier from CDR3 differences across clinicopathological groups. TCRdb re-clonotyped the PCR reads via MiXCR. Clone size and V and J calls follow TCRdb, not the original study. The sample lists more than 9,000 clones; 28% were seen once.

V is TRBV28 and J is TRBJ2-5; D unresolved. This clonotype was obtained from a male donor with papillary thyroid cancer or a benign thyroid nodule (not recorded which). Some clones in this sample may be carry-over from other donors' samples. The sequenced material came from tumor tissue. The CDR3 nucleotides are TGTGCCAGCCGTGGGCGAGGCCTCCAAGAGACCCAGTACTTC. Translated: CASRGRGLQETQYF.